This T cell receptor beta chain was identified during a study of shared clonotypes between healthy human individuals. The CDR3 length is 16 residues. Germline assignment: CDR1 MGHRA and CDR2 YSYEKL. V lost 4 bases, J lost 3 bases, and 11 bases stayed unmatched. On this clone itself: Antigen unknown.

TCRdb's table, derived via immunoSEQ multiplex PCR, lists solely in-frame clones and lacks some. The sample holds some 790,000 clones, roughly 72% seen once. Study-wide points: Lower generation probabilities were found for non-shared clonotypes than for those shared by all four donors.

The sequence came from a woman under 40 in good health. Sequenced sample: memory CD4+ T cells sorted from blood. Described subset: CD45RA-negative fraction. The rearrangement uses TRBV4-1 and TRBJ1-1, with 7 bases matching TRBD1. The CDR3, as DNA: TGCGCCAGCAGCCTCGGGAGACAGGGAGGGCACACTGAAGCTTTCTTT. It encodes CASSLGRQGGHTEAFF.